The source of this TCR beta chain is a study of T cells after yellow fever vaccination. Whole-study results and caveats: Once the booster was given, most primary-vaccination clones reappeared, at about 96% for CD4 and around 90% for CD8.

This CDR3 spans 13 amino acids. The ends were cut back, 3 bases at V and 1 base at J, with 9 bases in the middle. Looked up from germline, CDR1 is DFQATT and CDR2 is SNEGSKA (reference sequence). Remarks on this clonotype: Its antigen is currently unknown.

For TCR, cDNA came from 5'RACE template switching, which added a universal primer site and UMIs. In TCRdb, the 5' RACE reads were re-called with MiXCR into one record per CDR3 protein. The repertoire includes roughly 250,000 distinct CDR3 sequences, 10% to 15% of them detected once, and 0.45% to 0.65% sits in the top ten. This rearrangement joins TRBV20-1 to TRBJ1-2; D is uncertain. The sequence was obtained from a man aged 25 to 40 who received the YFV17D yellow fever vaccine. This material consisted of CD4+ T cells sorted from PBMCs, taken 45 days after the yellow fever booster vaccination. The CDR3 nucleotides read TGCAGTGCTAGCGGCTCCTATAACTATGGCTACACCTTC. It yields the protein CSASGSYNYGYTF.